This T cell receptor beta chain appears in the sequencing data of a study of shared clonotypes between healthy human individuals (TCRdb year 2020). General notes on the study: Three men and a couple of women, aged 18 to 49 years, made up the cohort. For each donor, CD4 naive and CD4 memory were each run on three plates, CD8 naive on two plates, and CD8 memory on one plate. To estimate repertoire size and how much clonotypes are shared between individuals, the study performed deep sequencing of blood TCR repertoires from a handful of healthy adults. To increase sequencing depth and limit assay-specific biases, TCR repertoire library preparation and sequencing were carried out by different laboratories using diverse techniques. Each donor's leukapheresis produced roughly between roughly 0.85 and 9.5 billion PBMCs. The research as a whole found: Because the study included a small number of donors, the genetic and exposure-history diversity represented was limited. Estimated clonotype richness was generally larger for naive than for memory subsets. Incomplete sequencing was indicated by rarefaction of sorted-subset datasets, despite the large sequencing depth. Pairwise subsampling led to the expectation that sequencing depth would affect the degree of clonotype sharing among donors. When a few donors were compared, the shared fraction of clonotypes was about 5% for naive CD4, about 4% for naive CD8, more than 2% for memory CD4, and roughly 0.4% for memory CD8. Sampling was restricted to blood, and TCR repertoires in tissues likely differ from the TCR repertoires found in blood. Compared with non-shared clonotypes, clonotypes shared by all four sorted-subset donors had higher generation probabilities.

With regard to this clone: The antigen this receptor binds is unknown. Per-base qualities were not stored, and no clone one base away is much larger.

CD8 naive samples were obtained by positive selection for CCR7 among CD45RO-negative cells, yielding a CD45RA+CCR7+ population from which TemRA cells were excluded. The donors were healthy, HIV-negative adults who had no recently reported acute infections or vaccinations. All donors were Caucasian adults living in Nashville, Tennessee, USA. Blood was obtained by leukapheresis, after which PBMCs were separated by Ficoll-Histopaque density gradient centrifugation and cryopreserved in liquid nitrogen vapor phase. Purity and quantity of every magnetically sorted T cell population were checked by analytical flow cytometry. Genomic DNA was isolated from each sorted fraction and quantified by UV absorbance on a Nanodrop 2000c. TCR CDR3 regions were amplified from genomic DNA by multiplex PCR using the deep immunoSEQ assay. For each cell subset, the extracted genomic DNA was distributed evenly across all wells of several immunoSEQ 96-well plates, and each plate served as one replicate. For sorted subsets, roughly 190 ng of genomic DNA, equivalent to some 33,000 T cell genomes, went into each replicate PCR. Purified libraries were measured with a Qubit 3.0 fluorometer, size-checked on a Bioanalyzer 2100, and measured again with the KAPA Library Quantification kit. A separate single-read 150-cycle Illumina NextSeq 550 flow cell was used to sequence each immunoSEQ 96-well plate. As for the authors' bioinformatics: Because the immunoSEQ output included only junctional sequences and no quality scores, the filtering could not be the same as the filtering used for full-length reads. Sequences were annotated with PyIR, a Python wrapper for IgBLAST v1.9, and V/J genes and CDR3 were assigned using IMGT germline references. Reads were removed for weak V/J assignments (E-value above 1e-6), missing CDR3, stop codons, out-of-frame junctions, or ambiguous translated residues. A V3J clonotype was defined by an identical inferred V gene, J gene, and CDR3 amino acid sequence. Percentage overlap between repertoires was computed as shared unique clonotypes divided by the size of the smaller repertoire. RTK rarefaction, the Chao1 estimator, and Recon v2.1 estimates of unobserved clonotypes were used to assess repertoire richness. OLGA was used to compute generation probabilities for all TCRbeta clonotypes that the gDNA method yielded from four donors. TCRdb carries this immuneACCESS record with in-frame sequences only. Its versions omit some clonotypes, under half of them owing to an unresolved V gene in the studies checked, with the rest unexplained. D and trimming were read from the DNA, whereas the V and J calls and clone size are those reported in that table. This sample holds approximately 1.9 million clones; just over 90% were observed only once. Roughly 1.7% of the sample rests with the top ten.

Deletion took 7 bases off V and 2 bases off J, with a span of 17 bases between the germline ends. From the cysteine up to the phenylalanine, the CDR3 has a length of 15 residues. Left in the record is the CDR3 DNA by itself, 45 bases read in frame from the first base. CDR1 and CDR2 are drawn from the germline V gene: SNHLY, FYNNEI. The origin of this receptor is a man between 18 and 29 years old in good health. Some clones in this sample may be carry-over from other donors' samples. The material sequenced was naive CD8+ T cells from PBMCs. This specimen's cell subset or site label, interpreted: CD45RA+CCR7+. The chain links TRBV2 with TRBJ1-2, with an unclear D gene assignment. The DNA sequence reads TGTGCCAGCATCCCCCCGAACGACGGAAACTATGGCTACACCTTC. Translated, this is CASIPPNDGNYGYTF.